The next 9 T cell receptor beta chains were all read from a single sample in a study of OX40 agonist ivuxolimab in advanced cancers. The assay was immunoSEQ multiplex PCR, and TCRdb's table has in-frame clones only and misses some. Among 55,000 to 65,000 clones listed, approximately 90% were seen once. Sequenced here: CD4+ or CD8+ T cells sorted from blood, sampled in a trial of the OX40 agonist ivuxolimab. These receptors all come from an adult with an advanced solid tumor such as melanoma, head and neck, liver or kidney cancer.

The chain uses TRBV30 and TRBJ1-3, with unresolved D. The ends were cut back, 0 bases at V and 0 bases at J, with 6 bases in the middle. Per the germline V gene, CDR1 is GTSNPN and CDR2 is SVGIG (reference sequence). The CDR3 is 14 residues long. The CDR3 sequence is CAWSVGASGNTIYF. The CDR3 nucleotides are TGTGCCTGGAGTGTAGGAGCCTCTGGAAACACCATATATTTT.

Here the CDR3 DNA reads TGTGCCAGCAGCTTGGGGGGGACCCGATGGGCCCAACAGCCCCAGCATTTT. It translates to CASSLGGTRWAQQPQHF. This sequence joins TRBV7-2 and TRBJ1-5; tentative D call: TRBD1 (5 bases). Between the trimmed V and J ends, which lost 3 bases and 7 bases, there was a span of 22 bases. Germline CDR1 is SGHTA and CDR2 is FQGNSA. The CDR3 runs to 17 residues.

The J gene is TRBJ1-5, the V gene TRBV5-4, with 11 bases that match TRBD1. CDR1 is SGHNT, CDR2 YYREEE, per germline (reference sequence). J lost 7 bases, V lost 4 bases, and 7 bases had no gene match. There are 15 residues in the CDR3. The CDR3 region is CASSTGTGGNQPQHF. CDR3 bases: TGTGCCAGCAGCACCGGGACAGGGGGGAACCAGCCCCAGCATTTT.

This clone was picked up a small number of times. This CDR3 reads CASSFEGGLRNEQFF. CDR3 DNA sequence: TGTGCCAGTAGTTTCGAGGGCGGGCTGAGGAATGAGCAGTTCTTC. V is TRBV19 and J is TRBJ2-1; TRBD2 might be the D (5 bases). Germline loops: CDR1 LNHDA, CDR2 SQIVND (reference sequence). The CDR3 spans 15 residues. With 5 bases removed from V and 7 bases from J, the gap between germline ends came to 18 bases.

The V gene is TRBV19, the J gene TRBJ2-1; 9 bases map to TRBD2. Germline lookup yields CDR1 LNHDA and CDR2 SQIVND (reference sequence). J lost 7 bases, V lost 8 bases, and 12 bases had no gene match. The length of the CDR3 is 15 residues. The CDR3 nucleotides read TGTGCCAGTGGGGATCTAGCGGGGTCTGATAATGAGCAGTTCTTC. Amino acids: CASGDLAGSDNEQFF.

The V and J genes are TRBV10-2 and TRBJ1-1; no clear D gene. Germline V CDR1 and CDR2: WSHSY, SAAADI. CDR3 length: 13 amino acids. Deletions cut 2 bases from V and 2 bases from J, with 6 bases between. The CDR3, as DNA: TGCGCCAGCAGTGAGCAGGCCAACACTGAAGCTTTCTTT. This codes for CASSEQANTEAFF.

This clone appeared a few times. The V call is TRBV7-2, the J call TRBJ1-1; 7 nucleotides align to TRBD1. Germline CDR1 is SGHTA and CDR2 is FQGNSA. The CDR3 totals 13 residues. Unmatched junction bases numbered 5, after V lost 5 bases and J lost 5 bases. The CDR3: CASSPARGTEAFF. For the CDR3, the DNA is TGTGCCAGCAGCCCCGCCAGGGGGACTGAAGCTTTCTTT. Combining the CDR3 with reference TRBV7-2 and TRBJ1-1 gives the whole variable domain GAGVSQSPSNKVTEKGKDVELRCDPISGHTALYWYRQSLGQGLEFLIYFQGNSAPDKSGLPSDRFSAERTGGSVSTLTIQRTQQEDSAVYLCASSPARGTEAFFGQGTRLTVV.

This clone was counted a single time. Written as DNA, the CDR3 is TGTGCCAGCAGCTTAGTGGCGGGACTAGCGGGAGTAGAGACCCAGTACTTC. Amino acids: CASSLVAGLAGVETQYF. The gene calls are TRBV7-2 and TRBJ2-5; 14 bases match TRBD2. The V gene end was trimmed by 1 base and the J gene end by 4 bases; junction bases not matched to a gene: 5. Germline CDR1 and CDR2: SGHTA and FQGNSA. This CDR3 is built from 17 residues. The complete variable domain, with remaining parts taken from reference TRBV7-2 and TRBJ2-5, reads GAGVSQSPSNKVTEKGKDVELRCDPISGHTALYWYRQSLGQGLEFLIYFQGNSAPDKSGLPSDRFSAERTGGSVSTLTIQRTQQEDSAVYLCASSLVAGLAGVETQYFGPGTRLLVL.

The V call is TRBV5-1, the J call TRBJ2-2, with a weak D call TRBD2 (5 bases). This CDR3 has 15 amino acids. Germline CDR1 reads SGHRS; CDR2 reads YFSETQ. Trimming took 4 bases from V and 6 from J, leaving 16 bases between them. CDR3 protein: CASSALVGNAGELFF. The CDR3 nucleotides read TGCGCCAGCAGCGCACTAGTTGGAAATGCCGGGGAGCTGTTTTTT.